This T cell receptor (beta chain) was sequenced for a study of T cell responses to AZD1222 COVID-19 vaccine. Turning to this clone: No antigen is known for it.

Measured with immunoSEQ multiplex PCR; TCRdb has only the in-frame clones, and not every one. The sample includes about 130,000 clones, over 90% of them seen just once. Germline lookup yields CDR1 KGHSH and CDR2 LQKENI. The CDR3 length is 15 residues. Trimming took 2 bases from V and 6 from J, leaving 16 bases between them. Points from the study as a whole: Baseline seropositivity occurred in only a handful of AZD1222 recipients. As reported, nearly half of all spike-specific TCRs target variant regions that are unmutated. Two doses of AZD1222 preceded a rise in Spike-specific TCR breadth and depth. Possibly, clonal diversity was underestimated; donors were largely white British and included more females.

Sequencing was performed on peripheral blood, taken on day 0 of AZD1222 vaccination. This chain uses TRBV18 with TRBJ1-2; TRBD1 is a possible D gene (6 bases). This TCR was sampled from an adult in good health. In DNA form, the CDR3 reads TGTGCCAGCTCACCAACGATTGGGGGGGCGGATGGCTACACCTTC. Protein: CASSPTIGGADGYTF.